This passage covers 29 T cell receptor beta chains from one sample sequenced in a study of blood T cells in healthy people across ages (dated by TCRdb to between 2015 and 2017). Libraries came from 5' RACE. The data were produced on an Illumina HiSeq 2500. A second PCR of about 6 to 12 cycles was run with a J-beta primer mix and a sample-barcoded 5' primer. In TCRdb, the public reads were trimmed at Q25 with fastp and aligned with MiXCR, with productive beta chains retained. Rows are unified per CDR3 protein, each entry keeping the most common DNA and genes. This sample has 730,000 or so distinct CDR3 sequences in its table, and roughly 44% of those were observed once. Of the sample, less than 25% falls within the top ten clones. Sample: blood. These receptors came from a woman in her sixties or seventies in good health.

V is TRBV7-3 and J is TRBJ1-6; a possible D gene is TRBD1 (6 bases). Trimming stripped 5 bases from V and 7 bases from J, with 12 bases between. The CDR3 runs to 14 residues. Germline CDR1 SGHTA, CDR2 FQGTGA. DNA for the CDR3: TGTGCCAGCAGCGTCGGACAGCCAAATTCACCCCTCCACTTT. Translated, it gives CASSVGQPNSPLHF. Full variable domain (missing parts from reference TRBV7-3 and TRBJ1-6): GAGVSQTPSNKVTEKGKYVELRCDPISGHTALYWYRQSLGQGPEFLIYFQGTGAADDSGLPNDRFFAVRPEGSVSTLKIQRTERGDSAVYLCASSVGQPNSPLHFGNGTRLTVT.

The gene calls are TRBV7-9 and TRBJ2-2; D remains ambiguous. V was shortened by 5 bases and J by 0 bases, with 16 bases between the two germline ends. CDR3 size: 17 residues. CDR1 is SEHNR, CDR2 FQNEAQ, per germline (reference sequence). CDR3 loop: CASSPALAATNTGELFF. DNA for the CDR3: TGTGCCAGCAGCCCTGCCCTTGCGGCAACGAACACCGGGGAGCTGTTTTTT.

By sample share, this clonotype is medium-sized. The chain couples TRBV20-1 to TRBJ2-4, with 11 bases fitting TRBD2. CDR3 length: 17 amino acids. Germline CDR1 and CDR2: DFQATT and SNEGSKA (reference sequence). V shed 6 bases and J 1 base; nucleotides not matched to a gene: 11. CDR3 residues: CSASGTSGPSAKNIQYF. CDR3 sequence (DNA): TGCAGTGCGTCCGGGACTAGCGGACCCTCGGCCAAAAACATTCAGTACTTC.

The rearrangement joins TRBV4-1 to TRBJ1-4, with TRBD1 matching over 10 bases. V trimming: 0 bases; J trimming: 7 bases; junction bases outside the gene matches: 2. The germline V gene encodes CDR1 MGHRA and CDR2 YSYEKL. The CDR3 has 15 amino acids. DNA for the CDR3: TGCGCCAGCAGCCAAGAAGGGACAGGGGTTGAAAAACTGTTTTTT. Translated: CASSQEGTGVEKLFF.

The chain is built from TRBV27 and TRBJ1-2; TRBD1 matches at 9 bases. This CDR3 has 13 residues. Germline V lookup: CDR1 MNHEY, CDR2 SMNVEV (reference sequence). Trimming took 6 bases from V and 6 from J; bases not matched to a gene: 5. The CDR3 protein is CASRDTGGHGYTF. CDR3 coding DNA: TGTGCCAGCAGAGATACAGGGGGCCATGGCTACACCTTC.

This clonotype was seen a few times. DNA of the CDR3: TGTGCCAGCAGTTCCGGACAGGGGGCTGTTAATGAGCAGTTCTTC. Translation: CASSSGQGAVNEQFF. This sequence joins TRBV28 and TRBJ2-1, with TRBD1 identical over 11 bases. The germline V gene encodes CDR1 MDHEN and CDR2 SYDVKM. The J segment lost 7 bases and the V segment lost 4 bases, leaving 6 bases of the junction unmatched. The length of the CDR3 is 15 residues.

A single count supports this clonotype. CDR3 bases: TGTGCCAGCAGTCTCGGACAGATCCGCTCCTACGAGCAGTACTTC. Its translation: CASSLGQIRSYEQYF. V usage is TRBV12-3 or TRBV12-4 and J usage is TRBJ2-7; perhaps TRBD1 as D (6 bases). The CDR3 spans 15 residues. V dropped 5 bases and J dropped 0 bases, with 14 bases sitting between them.

This chain joins TRBV7-9 and TRBJ2-5, with TRBD1 matching over 8 bases. CDR1 SEHNR and CDR2 FQNEAQ come from the germline V gene (reference sequence). The CDR3 loop spans 15 amino acids. V trimming: 0 bases; J trimming: 2 bases; junction bases outside the gene matches: 2. The CDR3 DNA follows: TGTGCCAGCAGCTTAGCACAGGGGGAACAAGAGACCCAGTACTTC. This gives the protein CASSLAQGEQETQYF.

The genes are TRBV7-3 and TRBJ2-1; 9 bases fit TRBD1. J was trimmed by 6 bases and V by 5 bases; bases with no gene match: 8. This CDR3 has 15 residues. The V gene's germline CDR1 is SGHTA and CDR2 FQGTGA. The CDR3 loop reads CASSPMGTGSNEQFF. The CDR3 DNA sequence: TGTGCCAGCAGCCCAATGGGGACAGGGAGCAATGAGCAGTTCTTC.

There are a few counts of this clonotype. The chain employs TRBV7-3 and TRBJ2-5, with 10 bases identical to TRBD2. The V and J ends lost 5 bases and 5 bases, in that order; junction bases with no gene match: 8. The germline V gene encodes CDR1 SGHTA and CDR2 FQGTGA. The CDR3 is 15 amino acids. The CDR3 nucleotides read TGTGCCAGCAGCACCTATAGCGGGAGGAGGGAGACCCAGTACTTC. Protein product: CASSTYSGRRETQYF.

The rearrangement links TRBV5-1 to TRBJ2-3; TRBD1 is a possible D gene (5 bases). The ends were cut back, 2 bases at V and 7 bases at J, with 11 bases in the middle. Germline V CDR1 and CDR2: SGHRS, YFSETQ. The CDR3 length is 13 residues. This CDR3 is CASSFRQFNTQYF. In nucleotides, the CDR3 is TGCGCCAGCAGCTTCCGACAGTTCAATACGCAGTATTTT.

The table lists this clonotype with many counts. This chain uses TRBV7-2 with TRBJ2-5, with no clear D. Germline V gene lookup returns CDR1 SGHTA and CDR2 FQGNSA. V lost 2 bases, J lost 5 bases, and 3 bases lay in between. The CDR3 spans 11 residues. The CDR3 sequence: CASSLIETQYF. Here the CDR3 DNA reads TGTGCCAGCAGCTTAATCGAGACCCAGTACTTC.

The chain recombines TRBV18 with TRBJ2-7; 7 nucleotides match TRBD1. The CDR3 sequence is 14 residues long. Unmatched junction bases numbered 3, after V lost 2 bases and J lost 2 bases. Per germline, CDR1 KGHSH and CDR2 LQKENI. This CDR3 reads CASSPDRDPYEQYF. In DNA, the CDR3 is TGTGCCAGCTCACCAGACAGGGATCCCTACGAGCAGTACTTC.

This clonotype was counted a few times. V is TRBV7-2 and J is TRBJ1-5; unclear D gene. Between the trimmed V and J ends, which lost 1 base and 0 bases, there was a span of 10 bases. The CDR3 covers 16 residues. From germline, CDR1 is SGHTA and CDR2 FQGNSA. For the CDR3, the DNA is TGTGCCAGCAGCTTAGTGTCTGGTCATAGCAATCAGCCCCAGCATTTT. This codes for CASSLVSGHSNQPQHF.

This chain joins TRBV9 and TRBJ2-5, with D possibly TRBD2 on 5 matching bases. CDR3 length equals 14 residues. The V gene's germline CDR1 is SGDLS and CDR2 YYNGEE. Trimming took off 7 bases at V and 11 bases at J, with 24 bases between the two ends. CDR3 residues: CASGEHNPYNEQYF. The CDR3 nucleotides read TGTGCCAGCGGGGAGCATAATCCCTACAATGAGCAGTACTTC.

This chain links TRBV6-1 with TRBJ2-3, with D maybe TRBD2 (7 bases). V was pared by 7 bases and J by 14 bases, with 22 bases between. Germline V gene sequence: CDR1 MNHNS, CDR2 SASEGT. This CDR3 contains 13 residues. CDR3 sequence: CASMEGGAALVYF. CDR3 DNA sequence: TGTGCCAGCATGGAGGGGGGGGCTGCTCTAGTGTATTTT.

The chain recombines TRBV12-3 or TRBV12-4 with TRBJ2-1; D assignment may be TRBD1 or TRBD2 (5 bases each). The V end was cut by 3 bases, the J end by 6 bases, with 9 bases between. The CDR3 has 13 amino acids. In nucleotides, the CDR3 is TGTGCCAGCAGTTTCCGGGACCCCAATGAGCAGTTCTTC. It codes for CASSFRDPNEQFF.

The chain combines TRBV10-3 with TRBJ1-1, with TRBD1 as a possible D gene (6 bases). Germline V gene lookup returns CDR1 ENHRY and CDR2 SYGVKD. The germline V and J ends were trimmed by 3 bases and 1 base, with 9 bases remaining between them. The CDR3 is 14 residues long. The CDR3 sequence is CAISERTENTEAFF. CDR3 DNA: TGTGCCATCAGTGAACGGACAGAGAACACTGAAGCTTTCTTT.

This clonotype was observed at least ten times. The chain couples TRBV29-1 to TRBJ2-5; 9 bases are a match to TRBD1. Germline CDR1 and CDR2: SQVTM and ANQGSEA. The V gene end was trimmed by 8 bases and the J gene end by 1 base; junction bases not matched to a gene: 11. This CDR3 has 15 residues. The CDR3 DNA sequence: TGCAGCACTCAGGTGGGGACAGGGTCCCAAGAGACCCAGTACTTC. This sequence encodes CSTQVGTGSQETQYF.

This clonotype was counted at least ten times. This chain uses TRBV9 with TRBJ2-1, with D unresolved. The CDR3 extends over 14 amino acids. Per the germline V gene, CDR1 is SGDLS and CDR2 is YYNGEE. Trimming left V 4 bases short and J 3 bases short, with 11 bases between. CDR3 region: CASSPLPGYNEQFF. The CDR3 DNA reads as TGTGCCAGCAGCCCCCTGCCCGGCTACAATGAGCAGTTCTTC. The full variable domain, with the rest looked up from reference TRBV9 and TRBJ2-1, is DSGVTQTPKHLITATGQRVTLRCSPRSGDLSVYWYQQSLDQGLQFLIQYYNGEERAKGNILERFSAQQFPDLHSELNLSSLELGDSALYFCASSPLPGYNEQFFGPGTRLTVL.

The chain carries TRBV7-9 and TRBJ2-5, with D tentatively TRBD1 or TRBD2 (5 bases each). Per the germline V gene, CDR1 is SEHNR and CDR2 is FQNEAQ (reference sequence). The CDR3 has 14 residues. The germline V and J ends were trimmed by 3 bases and 5 bases, with 13 bases remaining between them. DNA of the CDR3: TGTGCCAGCAGCTTCTATCCGGGGCGGGAGACCCAGTACTTC. It translates to CASSFYPGRETQYF.

This clonotype was seen a single time. V and J are TRBV13 and TRBJ2-2, with D unresolved. Per germline, CDR1 PRHDT and CDR2 FYEKMQ (reference sequence). This CDR3 has 15 amino acids. The ends were cut back, 4 bases at V and 7 bases at J, with 16 bases in the middle. CDR3 coding DNA: TGTGCCAGCAGCTCGAACCGACATTGGGGCGGGGAGCTGTTTTTT. Its translation is CASSSNRHWGGELFF.

This clonotype came up a few times. V and J are TRBV29-1 and TRBJ1-5; 7 bases align to TRBD1. Looked up from germline, CDR1 is SQVTM and CDR2 is ANQGSEA. The CDR3 loop spans 13 amino acids. V dropped 1 base and J dropped 9; count of bases not matched to a gene: 6. The CDR3 coding sequence is TGCAGCGTTGAAGGGACAGGCGGGGGGCCCCAGCATTTT. Protein sequence: CSVEGTGGGPQHF.

This clonotype was detected only a few times. The J gene is TRBJ2-2, the V gene TRBV5-1; no reliable D call. V lost 9 bases and J 6 bases, leaving 18 bases between the germline ends. The CDR3 contains 14 residues. Germline values: CDR1 SGHRS, CDR2 YFSETQ. Written as DNA, the CDR3 is TGCGCCACCCTTAGTTGCCTGGCCTCCGGGGAGCTGTTTTTT. Residues: CATLSCLASGELFF.

The chain couples TRBV6-5 to TRBJ2-3; 9 positions agree with TRBD1. After removal of 5 bases from V and 6 bases from J, the junction contained 6 bases not matched to a gene. Per germline, CDR1 MNHEY and CDR2 SVGAGI. The CDR3 runs 14 residues. The CDR3 loop is CASSPGTGKDTQYF. In nucleotides, the CDR3 is TGTGCCAGCAGTCCCGGGACAGGGAAGGATACGCAGTATTTT.

This clonotype has more than one count but fewer than ten. The chain links TRBV5-1 to TRBJ2-5; 13 bases fit TRBD2. Unmatched junction bases numbered 14, after V lost 4 bases and J lost 11 bases. Germline V gives CDR1 SGHRS, CDR2 YFSETQ. The CDR3 length is 16 residues. The CDR3 reads CASSPKLAGGPREQYF. CDR3 bases: TGCGCCAGCAGCCCGAAACTAGCGGGGGGGCCTAGAGAGCAGTACTTC.

This chain links TRBV11-3 with TRBJ2-5; D is ambiguous. Trimming left V 7 bases short and J 11 bases short, with 5 bases between. Germline lookup yields CDR1 SGHNT and CDR2 YENEEA. This CDR3 region has 8 residues. CDR3 nucleotide sequence: TGTGCCAGCAATGAGCAGTACTTC. Translating gives CASNEQYF.

This clonotype came up a few times. The chain links TRBV18 to TRBJ2-4; no clear D gene. The end of the DNA is better explained by TRBJ2-7, so the J call may be wrong. This CDR3 contains 13 residues. Germline-derived CDR1 and CDR2 are KGHSH and LQKENI. This chain's CDR3 is CASSPPGFYEQYF. CDR3 DNA: TGTGCCAGCTCACCACCAGGGTTCTACGAGCAGTACTTC.

The chain joins TRBV9 to TRBJ2-1, with a weak D call TRBD2 (5 bases). The length of the CDR3 is 16 residues. CDR1 is SGDLS and CDR2 is YYNGEE in the germline V gene. Trimming removed 0 bases at V and 0 bases at J, with 10 bases between. This chain's CDR3 is CASSVEAGLSYNEQFF. The CDR3 DNA reads TGTGCCAGCAGCGTAGAGGCGGGCCTCTCCTACAATGAGCAGTTCTTC.